This T cell receptor (beta chain) was identified in a study of cytomegalovirus exposure and HLA in healthy donors. V gave up 3 bases and J gave up 4 bases, with 11 bases separating them. Germline V gene lookup returns CDR1 SGHRS and CDR2 YFSETQ. The CDR3 is 14 amino acids. General study results and limits: Diagnosis of cytomegalovirus status made by the classifier reportedly showed high specificity and sensitivity.

Turning to this clone: Its antigen is unknown.

Assay used: immunoSEQ multiplex PCR; TCRdb lists only in-frame clones, some missing. The table lists about 82,000 clones, 90% to 95% of them singletons, with approximately 0.67% in the top ten. Input material: PBMCs. The chain combines TRBV5-1 with TRBJ1-3; possible D gene TRBD1, 5 bases. This TCR derives from a man aged 18 to 30 in good health and CMV-seronegative. Written as DNA, the CDR3 is TGCGCCAGCAGCTCTCAGGGTTACGGAAACACCATATATTTT. Translated, it gives CASSSQGYGNTIYF.